One sample yielded the 16 T cell receptor beta chains listed below, sequenced in a study of blood T cell repertoires in COVID-19. Profiled with immunoSEQ multiplex PCR; TCRdb holds only in-frame clones, not every one. The data show some 130,000 clones, 84% seen once. Material for sequencing was peripheral blood. The origin of the receptors is a human donor in a cohort sampled during active COVID-19.

The rearrangement joins TRBV18 to TRBJ1-1; TRBD1 aligns across 8 bases. The germline V gene encodes CDR1 KGHSH and CDR2 LQKENI. Unmatched junction bases numbered 4, after V lost 1 base and J lost 3 bases. This CDR3 region has 15 residues. The CDR3 reads CASSPQQGADTEAFF. CDR3 sequence (DNA): TGTGCCAGCTCACCACAGCAGGGGGCGGACACTGAAGCTTTCTTT.

The chain combines TRBV5-1 with TRBJ2-3, with TRBD2 matching over 11 bases. Trimming took 4 bases from V and 0 from J; bases not matched to a gene: 13. This CDR3 has 19 amino acids. Germline CDR1 and CDR2: SGHRS and YFSETQ. The DNA for the CDR3 is TGCGCCAGCAGCCGCTCCGGGACTAGCGGCGAAACTAGCACAGATACGCAGTATTTT. Translation: CASSRSGTSGETSTDTQYF.

This rearrangement joins TRBV6-5 to TRBJ2-1; 7 positions agree with TRBD2. Per germline, CDR1 MNHEY and CDR2 SVGAGI. With V trimmed by 11 bases and J by 3 bases, 13 bases remained unmatched. The CDR3 consists of 15 residues. CDR3 in DNA: TGTGCCGCGGGAACTGAAGCGGGGTTCTACAATGAGCAGTTCTTC. Amino acids: CAAGTEAGFYNEQFF.

CDR3 nucleotides: TGTGCCAGCAGTCTGATACAGGGGGCCGCGTATGGCTACACCTTC. It yields the protein CASSLIQGAAYGYTF. The chain joins TRBV27 to TRBJ1-2; 9 nucleotides match TRBD1. Losses at the gene ends were 5 bases for V and 5 bases for J; bases not matched to a gene: 9. Germline V lookup: CDR1 MNHEY, CDR2 SMNVEV (reference sequence). The CDR3 covers 15 residues.

The chain links TRBV5-1 to TRBJ2-7; maybe TRBD2 (6 bases). Between the trimmed V and J ends, which lost 7 bases and 5 bases, there was a span of 16 bases. The CDR3 spans 13 residues. Germline values: CDR1 SGHRS, CDR2 YFSETQ. CDR3 protein: CASGHGGKDEQYF. In DNA, the CDR3 is TGCGCCAGCGGCCACGGGGGTAAAGACGAGCAGTACTTC.

This clone was found once. This rearrangement joins TRBV20-1 to TRBJ2-7; 7 bases agree with TRBD2. Looked up from germline, CDR1 is DFQATT and CDR2 is SNEGSKA (reference sequence). The V segment lost 3 bases and the J segment 4 bases; nucleotides outside the gene matches: 9. This CDR3 region has 14 residues. The CDR3 loop reads CSASKPGRAYEQYF. For the CDR3, the DNA is TGCAGTGCTAGTAAGCCAGGGAGGGCATACGAGCAGTACTTC.

CDR3 amino acids: CASSQDQGSTDTQYF. In DNA form, the CDR3 reads TGCGCCAGCAGCCAAGATCAGGGCAGCACAGATACGCAGTATTTT. The chain employs TRBV4-1 and TRBJ2-3; D perhaps matches TRBD1 (5 bases). Germline assignment: CDR1 MGHRA and CDR2 YSYEKL. This CDR3 comprises 15 residues. V was pared by 0 bases and J by 0 bases, with 7 bases between.

V usage is TRBV6-2 or TRBV6-3 and J usage is TRBJ2-7; D call uncertain. CDR1 and CDR2 (germline): MNHEY, SVGEGT. There are 14 residues in the CDR3. V dropped 3 bases and J dropped 2 bases, with 11 bases sitting between them. CDR3 coding DNA: TGTGCCAGCAGTTATCCGCTAGGTGCCTACGAGCAGTACTTC. Translated, it gives CASSYPLGAYEQYF.

The V and J genes are TRBV12-3 or TRBV12-4 and TRBJ1-4, with D maybe TRBD1 (5 bases). V lost 3 bases, J lost 7 bases, and 9 bases lay in between. The CDR3 extends over 13 amino acids. CDR3 loop: CASSLGGGEKLFF. CDR3 nucleotide sequence: TGTGCCAGCAGTTTGGGGGGAGGTGAAAAACTGTTTTTT.

The chain links TRBV5-1 to TRBJ1-3; no clear D gene. Germline assignment: CDR1 SGHRS and CDR2 YFSETQ. Trimming removed 1 base from V and 4 bases from J, with 12 bases in between. The CDR3 contains 15 residues. The chain's CDR3 is CASSLSTASGNTIYF. CDR3 coding DNA: TGCGCCAGCAGCTTGTCTACAGCATCAGGAAACACCATATATTTT.

This chain uses TRBV3-1 (or the pseudogene TRBV3-2) with TRBJ2-5; D possibly corresponds to TRBD2 (7 bases). The V gene lost 1 base and the J gene lost 4 bases, with 16 bases spanning the gap. The germline V gene has CDR1 LGHDT and CDR2 YNNKEL (reference sequence). The CDR3 is 16 amino acids. CDR3 loop: CASSQAGRGRGETQYF. CDR3 in DNA: TGTGCCAGCAGCCAAGCGGGGAGGGGGAGGGGAGAGACCCAGTACTTC.

The V call is TRBV7-9, the J call TRBJ2-7; maybe TRBD2 (5 bases). V dropped 7 bases and J dropped 3 bases, with 10 bases sitting between them. This CDR3 is 12 amino acids long. Germline-derived CDR1 and CDR2 are SEHNR and FQNEAQ (reference sequence). The CDR3, as DNA: TGTGCCAGCACATCAGAGGGCTACGAGCAGTACTTC. Its translation: CASTSEGYEQYF.

The V gene is TRBV6-5, the J gene TRBJ2-7; D might be TRBD2 (5 bases). V lost 6 bases to trimming and J lost 1 base, with 10 bases between them. The CDR3 covers 13 residues. Germline V gene sequence: CDR1 MNHEY, CDR2 SVGAGI. CDR3 sequence (DNA): TGTGCCAGCAGGCGAGGGAATTCCTACGAGCAGTACTTC. It codes for CASRRGNSYEQYF.

The genes are TRBV5-1 and TRBJ2-7; the match to TRBD2 covers 7 bases. The V gene end was trimmed by 4 bases and the J gene end by 2 bases; junction bases not matched to a gene: 9. The CDR3 runs to 15 residues. CDR1 is SGHRS, CDR2 YFSETQ, per germline. Written as DNA, the CDR3 is TGCGCCAGCAGCCTATTGGGGGGGGAAGCCTACGAGCAGTACTTC. This codes for CASSLLGGEAYEQYF.

V usage is TRBV2 and J usage is TRBJ2-7; D possibly corresponds to TRBD1 (5 bases). The CDR3 is 14 amino acids. The ends were cut back, 8 bases at V and 0 bases at J, with 14 bases in the middle. The germline CDR1 and CDR2 sequences are SNHLY and FYNNEI. CDR3 sequence (DNA): TGTGCCAGCGTAGATTGGGGCACCTCCTACGAGCAGTACTTC. Translated, it gives CASVDWGTSYEQYF.

The chain employs TRBV5-4 and TRBJ2-7; 14 nucleotides agree with TRBD2. Germline-derived CDR1 and CDR2 are SGHNT and YYREEE (reference sequence). The V and J ends lost 4 bases and 5 bases, in that order; junction bases with no gene match: 8. This CDR3 contains 16 residues. Written as DNA, the CDR3 is TGTGCCAGCAGCCAACCGCGACTAGCGGGGGGGAACGAGCAGTACTTC. This translates into CASSQPRLAGGNEQYF.